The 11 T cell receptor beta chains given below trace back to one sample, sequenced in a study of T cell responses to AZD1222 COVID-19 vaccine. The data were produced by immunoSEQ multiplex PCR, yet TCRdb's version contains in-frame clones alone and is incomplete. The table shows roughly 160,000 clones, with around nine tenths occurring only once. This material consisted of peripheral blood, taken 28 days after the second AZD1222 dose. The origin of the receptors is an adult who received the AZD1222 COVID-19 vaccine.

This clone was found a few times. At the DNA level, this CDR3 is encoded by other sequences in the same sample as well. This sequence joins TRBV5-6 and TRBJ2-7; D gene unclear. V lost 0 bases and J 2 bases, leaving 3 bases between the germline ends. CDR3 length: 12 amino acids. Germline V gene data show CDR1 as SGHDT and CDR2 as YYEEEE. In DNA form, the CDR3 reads TGTGCCAGCAGCTTGGGCACCTACGAGCAGTACTTC. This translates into CASSLGTYEQYF.

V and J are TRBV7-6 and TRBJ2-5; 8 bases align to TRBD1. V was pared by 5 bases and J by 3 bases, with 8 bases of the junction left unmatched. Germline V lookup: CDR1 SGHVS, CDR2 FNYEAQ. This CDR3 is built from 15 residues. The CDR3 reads CASSQWGQAKETQYF. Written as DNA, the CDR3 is TGTGCCAGCAGCCAATGGGGACAGGCAAAAGAGACCCAGTACTTC.

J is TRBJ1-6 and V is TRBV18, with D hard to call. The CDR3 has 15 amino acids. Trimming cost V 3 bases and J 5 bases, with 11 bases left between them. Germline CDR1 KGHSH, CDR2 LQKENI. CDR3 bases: TGTGCCAGCTCACCCTCAACGACTAATAATTCACCCCTCCACTTT. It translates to CASSPSTTNNSPLHF.

CDR3 amino acids: CASSLGPGAAGANVLTF. In DNA form, the CDR3 reads TGTGCCAGCAGCTTGGGTCCGGGGGCTGCTGGGGCCAACGTCCTGACTTTC. The chain links TRBV5-6 to TRBJ2-6, with D perhaps assigned TRBD1 or TRBD2 (6 bases each). V was clipped by 0 bases and J by 2 bases, with 12 bases between them. Germline CDR1 reads SGHDT; CDR2 reads YYEEEE. The CDR3 spans 17 residues.

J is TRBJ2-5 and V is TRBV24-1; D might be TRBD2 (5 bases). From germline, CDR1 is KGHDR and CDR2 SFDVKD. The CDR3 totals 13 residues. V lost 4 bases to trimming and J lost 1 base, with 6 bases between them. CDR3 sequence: CATSEGGQETQYF. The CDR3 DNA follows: TGTGCCACCAGTGAAGGAGGCCAAGAGACCCAGTACTTC.

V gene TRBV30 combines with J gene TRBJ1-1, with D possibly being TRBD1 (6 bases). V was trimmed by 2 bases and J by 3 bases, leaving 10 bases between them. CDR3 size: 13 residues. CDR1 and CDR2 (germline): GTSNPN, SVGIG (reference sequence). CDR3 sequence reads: CAWSQQGDTEAFF. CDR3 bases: TGTGCCTGGAGTCAACAGGGTGACACTGAAGCTTTCTTT.

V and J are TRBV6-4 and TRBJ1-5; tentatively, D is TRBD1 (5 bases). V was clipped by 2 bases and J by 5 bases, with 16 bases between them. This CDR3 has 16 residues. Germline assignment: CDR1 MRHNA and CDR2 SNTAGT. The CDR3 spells CASSDRGVSSDQPQHF. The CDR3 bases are TGTGCCAGCAGTGACCGGGGGGTGAGTTCCGATCAGCCCCAGCATTTT.

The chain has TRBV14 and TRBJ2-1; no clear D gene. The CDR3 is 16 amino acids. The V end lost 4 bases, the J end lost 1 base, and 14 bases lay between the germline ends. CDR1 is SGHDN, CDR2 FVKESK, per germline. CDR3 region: CASSLRPDRSYNEQFF. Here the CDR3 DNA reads TGTGCCAGCAGCCTCCGTCCGGACCGATCCTACAATGAGCAGTTCTTC.

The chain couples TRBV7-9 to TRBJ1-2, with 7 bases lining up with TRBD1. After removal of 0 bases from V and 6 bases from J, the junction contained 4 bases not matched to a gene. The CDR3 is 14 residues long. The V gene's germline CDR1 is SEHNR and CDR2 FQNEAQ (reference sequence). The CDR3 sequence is CASSLAGGLDGYTF. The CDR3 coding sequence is TGTGCCAGCAGCTTAGCAGGGGGCCTCGATGGCTACACCTTC.

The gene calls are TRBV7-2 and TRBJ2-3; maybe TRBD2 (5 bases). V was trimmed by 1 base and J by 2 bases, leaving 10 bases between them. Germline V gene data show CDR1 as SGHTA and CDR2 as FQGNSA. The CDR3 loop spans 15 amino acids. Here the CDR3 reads CASSLGVGVTDTQYF. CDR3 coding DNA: TGTGCCAGCAGCTTAGGAGTGGGAGTCACAGATACGCAGTATTTT.

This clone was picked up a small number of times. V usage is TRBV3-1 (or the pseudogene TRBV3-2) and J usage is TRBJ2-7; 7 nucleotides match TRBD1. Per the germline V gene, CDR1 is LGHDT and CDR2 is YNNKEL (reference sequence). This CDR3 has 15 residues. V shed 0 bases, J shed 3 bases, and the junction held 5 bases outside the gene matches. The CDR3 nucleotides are TGTGCCAGCAGCCAAGAGGGGGACAGCCTCTACGAGCAGTACTTC. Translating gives CASSQEGDSLYEQYF.